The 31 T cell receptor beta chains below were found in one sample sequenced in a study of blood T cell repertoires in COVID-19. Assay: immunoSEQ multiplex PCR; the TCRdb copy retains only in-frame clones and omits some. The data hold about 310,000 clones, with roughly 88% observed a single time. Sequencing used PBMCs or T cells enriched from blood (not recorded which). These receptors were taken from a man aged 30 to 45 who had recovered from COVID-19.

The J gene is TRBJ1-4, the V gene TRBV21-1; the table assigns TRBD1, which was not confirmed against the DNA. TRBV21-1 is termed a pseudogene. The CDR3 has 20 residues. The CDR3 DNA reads TGTGCCAGCGGAGGCCGGACAGGGGCTAAAACACCGACTAATAATGAAAAACTGTTTTTT. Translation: CASGGRTGAKTPTNNEKLFF.

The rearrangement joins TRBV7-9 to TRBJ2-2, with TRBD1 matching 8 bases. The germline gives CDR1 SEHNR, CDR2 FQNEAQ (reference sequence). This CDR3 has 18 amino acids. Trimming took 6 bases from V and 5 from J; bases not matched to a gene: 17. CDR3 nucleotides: TGTGCCAGCAGTCGTACCGGGACAGGAGCCTTGAAGACCGGGGAGCTGTTTTTT. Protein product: CASSRTGTGALKTGELFF.

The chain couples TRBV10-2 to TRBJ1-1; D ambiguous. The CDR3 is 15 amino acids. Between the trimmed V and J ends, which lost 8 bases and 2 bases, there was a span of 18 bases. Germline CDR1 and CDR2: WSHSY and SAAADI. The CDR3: CASRGQVSRNTEAFF. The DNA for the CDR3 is TGCGCCAGCCGTGGGCAGGTTAGTCGTAACACTGAAGCTTTCTTT.

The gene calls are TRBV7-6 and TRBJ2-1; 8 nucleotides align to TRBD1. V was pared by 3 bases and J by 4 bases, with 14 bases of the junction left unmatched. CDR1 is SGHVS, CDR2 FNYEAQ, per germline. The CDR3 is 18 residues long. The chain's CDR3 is CASSFRRTGPGEYNEQFF. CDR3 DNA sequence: TGTGCCAGCAGCTTCCGTAGGACAGGGCCTGGCGAATACAATGAGCAGTTCTTC.

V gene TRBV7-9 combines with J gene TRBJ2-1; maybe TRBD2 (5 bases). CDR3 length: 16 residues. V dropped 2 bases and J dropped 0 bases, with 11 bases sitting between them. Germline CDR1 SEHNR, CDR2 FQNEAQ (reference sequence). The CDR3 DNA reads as TGTGCCAGCAGCTTAAGACCGGACTCCTCCTACAATGAGCAGTTCTTC. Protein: CASSLRPDSSYNEQFF.

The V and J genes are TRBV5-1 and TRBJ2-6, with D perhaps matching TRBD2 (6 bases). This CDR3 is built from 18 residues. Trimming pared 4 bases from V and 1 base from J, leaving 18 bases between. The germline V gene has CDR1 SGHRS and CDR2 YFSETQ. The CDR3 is CASSTGSGGLSGANVLTF. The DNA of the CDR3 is TGCGCCAGCAGCACGGGCTCCGGAGGGCTGTCTGGGGCCAACGTCCTGACTTTC. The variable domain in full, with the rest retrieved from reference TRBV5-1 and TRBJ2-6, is KAGVTQTPRYLIKTRGQQVTLSCSPISGHRSVSWYQQTPGQGLQFLFEYFSETQRNKGNFPGRFSGRQFSNSRSEMNVSTLELGDSALYLCASSTGSGGLSGANVLTFGAGSRLTVL.

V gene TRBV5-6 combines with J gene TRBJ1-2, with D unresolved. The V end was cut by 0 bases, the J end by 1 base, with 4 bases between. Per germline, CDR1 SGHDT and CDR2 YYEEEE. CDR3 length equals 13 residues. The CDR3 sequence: CASSLGVNYGYTF. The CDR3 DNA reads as TGTGCCAGCAGCTTGGGAGTTAACTATGGCTACACCTTC. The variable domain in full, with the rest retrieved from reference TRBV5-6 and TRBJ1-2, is DAGVTQSPTHLIKTRGQQVTLRCSPKSGHDTVSWYQQALGQGPQFIFQYYEEEERQRGNFPDRFSGHQFPNYSSELNVNALLLGDSALYLCASSLGVNYGYTFGSGTRLTVV.

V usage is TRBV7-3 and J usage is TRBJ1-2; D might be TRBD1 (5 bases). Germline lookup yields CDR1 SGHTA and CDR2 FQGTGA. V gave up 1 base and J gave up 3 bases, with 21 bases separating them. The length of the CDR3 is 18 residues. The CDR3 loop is CASSLIEKGQSWHYGYTF. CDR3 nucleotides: TGTGCCAGCAGCTTAATTGAGAAGGGGCAGTCATGGCACTATGGCTACACCTTC.

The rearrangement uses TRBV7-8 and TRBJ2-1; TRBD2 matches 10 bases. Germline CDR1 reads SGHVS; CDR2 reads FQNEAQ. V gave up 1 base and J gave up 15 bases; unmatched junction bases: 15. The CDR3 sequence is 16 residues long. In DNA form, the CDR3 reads TGTGCCAGCAGCTTAGAGGGTACTAGCGGGGCCTCCAATCGGTTCTTC. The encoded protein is CASSLEGTSGASNRFF. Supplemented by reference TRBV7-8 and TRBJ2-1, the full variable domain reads GAGVSQSPRYKVAKRGQDVALRCDPISGHVSLFWYQQALGQGPEFLTYFQNEAQLDKSGLPSDRFFAERPEGSVSTLKIQRTQQEDSAVYLCASSLEGTSGASNRFFGPGTRLTVL.

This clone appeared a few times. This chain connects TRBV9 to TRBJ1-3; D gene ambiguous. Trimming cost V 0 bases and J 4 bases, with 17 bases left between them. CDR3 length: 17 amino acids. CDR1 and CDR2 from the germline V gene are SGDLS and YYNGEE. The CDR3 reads CASSVVPGLGKGNTIYF. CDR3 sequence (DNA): TGTGCCAGCAGCGTAGTACCCGGACTCGGGAAAGGAAACACCATATATTTT.

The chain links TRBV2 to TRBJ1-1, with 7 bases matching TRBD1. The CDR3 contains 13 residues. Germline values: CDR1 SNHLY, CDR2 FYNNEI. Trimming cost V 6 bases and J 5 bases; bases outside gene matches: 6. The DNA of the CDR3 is TGTGCCAGCAGAGAGGGGGCTGGAACTGAAGCTTTCTTT. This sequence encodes CASREGAGTEAFF.

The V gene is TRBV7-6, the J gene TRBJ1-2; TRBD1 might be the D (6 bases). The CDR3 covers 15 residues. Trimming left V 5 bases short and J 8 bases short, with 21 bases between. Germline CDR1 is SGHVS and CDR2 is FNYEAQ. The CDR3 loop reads CASSDRTDSAGGYTF. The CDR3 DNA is TGTGCCAGCAGCGATCGTACGGACAGTGCTGGGGGCTACACCTTC.

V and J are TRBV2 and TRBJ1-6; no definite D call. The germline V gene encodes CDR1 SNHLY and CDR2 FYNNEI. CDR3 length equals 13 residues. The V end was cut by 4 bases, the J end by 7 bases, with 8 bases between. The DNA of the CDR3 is TGTGCCAGCAGTGTCACAGAAAATTCACCCCTCCACTTT. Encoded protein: CASSVTENSPLHF.

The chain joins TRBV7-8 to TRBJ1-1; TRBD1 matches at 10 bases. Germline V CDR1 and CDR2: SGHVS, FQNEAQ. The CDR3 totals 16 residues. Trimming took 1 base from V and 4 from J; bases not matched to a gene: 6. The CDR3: CASSLGIGQGGTEAFF. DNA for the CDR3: TGTGCCAGCAGCTTAGGAATAGGACAGGGGGGCACTGAAGCTTTCTTT.

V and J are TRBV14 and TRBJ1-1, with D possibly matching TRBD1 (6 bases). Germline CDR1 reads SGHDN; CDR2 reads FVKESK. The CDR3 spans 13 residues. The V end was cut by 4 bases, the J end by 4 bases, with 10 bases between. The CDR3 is CASSRYRATEAFF. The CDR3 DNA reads TGTGCCAGCAGCCGATACAGGGCCACTGAAGCTTTCTTT. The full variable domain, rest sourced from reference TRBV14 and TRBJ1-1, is EAGVTQFPSHSVIEKGQTVTLRCDPISGHDNLYWYRRVMGKEIKFLLHFVKESKQDESGMPNNRFLAERTGGTYSTLKVQPAELEDSGVYFCASSRYRATEAFFGQGTRLTVV.

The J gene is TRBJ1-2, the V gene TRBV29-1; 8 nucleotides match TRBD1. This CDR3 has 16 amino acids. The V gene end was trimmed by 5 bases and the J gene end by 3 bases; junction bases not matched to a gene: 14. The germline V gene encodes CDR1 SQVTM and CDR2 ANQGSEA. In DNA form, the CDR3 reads TGCAGCGTTTTCGGCCAGGGGGCAATAAATGACTATGGCTACACCTTC. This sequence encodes CSVFGQGAINDYGYTF.

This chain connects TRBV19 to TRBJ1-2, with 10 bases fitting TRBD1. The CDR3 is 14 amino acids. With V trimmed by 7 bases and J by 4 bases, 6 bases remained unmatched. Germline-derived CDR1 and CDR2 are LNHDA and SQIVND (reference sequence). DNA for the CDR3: TGTGCCAGTATAATGGGACAGGGGCTCTATGGCTACACCTTC. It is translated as CASIMGQGLYGYTF.

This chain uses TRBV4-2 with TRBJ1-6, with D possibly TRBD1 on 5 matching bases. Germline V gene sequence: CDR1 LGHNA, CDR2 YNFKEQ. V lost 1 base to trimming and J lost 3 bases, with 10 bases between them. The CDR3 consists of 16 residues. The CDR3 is CASSQVSGLYNSPLHF. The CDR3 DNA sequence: TGTGCCAGCAGCCAAGTCTCAGGGCTCTATAATTCACCCCTCCACTTT.

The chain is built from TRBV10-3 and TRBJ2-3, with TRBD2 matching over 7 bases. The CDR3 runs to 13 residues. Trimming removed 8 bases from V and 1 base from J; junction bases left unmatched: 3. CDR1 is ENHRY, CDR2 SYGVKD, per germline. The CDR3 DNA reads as TGTGCCATCCTAGCGGAAGGCACAGATACGCAGTATTTT. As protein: CAILAEGTDTQYF.

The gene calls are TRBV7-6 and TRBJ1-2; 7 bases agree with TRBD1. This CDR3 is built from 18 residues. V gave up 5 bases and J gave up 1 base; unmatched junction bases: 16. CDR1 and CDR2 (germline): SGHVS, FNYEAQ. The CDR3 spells CASSIFPGQTSINYGYTF. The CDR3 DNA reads TGTGCCAGCAGCATCTTTCCGGGACAGACCTCAATTAACTATGGCTACACCTTC.

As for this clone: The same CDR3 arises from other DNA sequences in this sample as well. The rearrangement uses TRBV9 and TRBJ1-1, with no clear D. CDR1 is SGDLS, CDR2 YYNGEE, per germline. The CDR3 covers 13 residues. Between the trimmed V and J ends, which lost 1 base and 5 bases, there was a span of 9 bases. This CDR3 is CASSVQGGTEAFF. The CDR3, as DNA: TGTGCCAGCAGCGTACAAGGCGGAACTGAAGCTTTCTTT. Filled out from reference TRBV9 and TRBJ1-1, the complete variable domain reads DSGVTQTPKHLITATGQRVTLRCSPRSGDLSVYWYQQSLDQGLQFLIQYYNGEERAKGNILERFSAQQFPDLHSELNLSSLELGDSALYFCASSVQGGTEAFFGQGTRLTVV.

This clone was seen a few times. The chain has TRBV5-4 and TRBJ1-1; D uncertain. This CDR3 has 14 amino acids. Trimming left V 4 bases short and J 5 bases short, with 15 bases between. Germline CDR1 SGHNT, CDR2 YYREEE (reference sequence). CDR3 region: CASSPDTFRTEAFF. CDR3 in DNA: TGTGCCAGCAGCCCCGACACTTTTCGAACTGAAGCTTTCTTT.

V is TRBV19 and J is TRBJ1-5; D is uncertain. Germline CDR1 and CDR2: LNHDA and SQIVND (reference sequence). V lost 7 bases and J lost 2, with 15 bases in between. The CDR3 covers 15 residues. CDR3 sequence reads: CASIYTPGGNQPQHF. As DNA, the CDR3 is TGTGCCAGTATATATACTCCGGGAGGCAATCAGCCCCAGCATTTT.

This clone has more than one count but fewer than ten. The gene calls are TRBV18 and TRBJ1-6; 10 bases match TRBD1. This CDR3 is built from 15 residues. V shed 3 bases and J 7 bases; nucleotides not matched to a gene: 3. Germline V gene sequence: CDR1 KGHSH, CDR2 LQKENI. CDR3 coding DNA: TGTGCCAGCTCACCCGGACAGGGGGTAAATTCACCCCTCCACTTT. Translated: CASSPGQGVNSPLHF.

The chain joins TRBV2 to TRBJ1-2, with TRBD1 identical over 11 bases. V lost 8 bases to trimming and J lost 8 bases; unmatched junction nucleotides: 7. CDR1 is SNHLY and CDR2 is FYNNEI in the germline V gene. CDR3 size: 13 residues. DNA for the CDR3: TGTGCCAGCTCTGGACAGGGGGCGGAGGGCTACACCTTC. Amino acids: CASSGQGAEGYTF.

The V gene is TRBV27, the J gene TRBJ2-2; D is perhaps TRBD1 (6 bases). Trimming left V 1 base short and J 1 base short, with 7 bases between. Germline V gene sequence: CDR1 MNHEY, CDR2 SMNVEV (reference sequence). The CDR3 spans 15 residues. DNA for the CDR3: TGTGCCAGCAGTTTATTGGACAGGAACACCGGGGAGCTGTTTTTT. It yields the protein CASSLLDRNTGELFF.

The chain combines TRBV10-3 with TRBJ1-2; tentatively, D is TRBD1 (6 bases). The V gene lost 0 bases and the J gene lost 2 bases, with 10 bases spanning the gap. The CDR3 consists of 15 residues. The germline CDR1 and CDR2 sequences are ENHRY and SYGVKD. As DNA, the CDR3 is TGTGCCATCAGTGAGTCGATCACAGGGAACTATGGCTACACCTTC. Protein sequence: CAISESITGNYGYTF.

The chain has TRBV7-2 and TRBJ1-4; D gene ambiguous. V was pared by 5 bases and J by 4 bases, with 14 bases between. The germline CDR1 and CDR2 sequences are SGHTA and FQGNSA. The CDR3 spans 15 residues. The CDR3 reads CASSPVGIDNEKLFF. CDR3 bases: TGTGCCAGCAGCCCCGTTGGCATCGATAATGAAAAACTGTTTTTT.

The CDR3 DNA is TGTGCCAGTGAGGGGGGGGCCTCGAGGGAAAAACTGTTTTTT. It yields the protein CASEGGASREKLFF. The chain combines TRBV19 with TRBJ1-4, with D tentatively TRBD1 (6 bases). Trimming took off 8 bases at V and 8 bases at J, with 18 bases between the two ends. This CDR3 is built from 14 residues. Germline CDR1 and CDR2: LNHDA and SQIVND (reference sequence).

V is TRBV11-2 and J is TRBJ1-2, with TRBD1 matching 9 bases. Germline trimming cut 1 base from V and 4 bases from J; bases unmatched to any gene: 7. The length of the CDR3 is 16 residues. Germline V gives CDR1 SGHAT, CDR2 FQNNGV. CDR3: CASSLGNRGQGYGYTF. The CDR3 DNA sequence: TGTGCCAGCAGCTTAGGGAACAGGGGGCAGGGCTATGGCTACACCTTC.

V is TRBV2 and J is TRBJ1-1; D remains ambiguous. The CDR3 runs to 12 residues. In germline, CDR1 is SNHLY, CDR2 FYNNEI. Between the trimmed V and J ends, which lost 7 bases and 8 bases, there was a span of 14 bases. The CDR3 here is CASTLRYGEAFF. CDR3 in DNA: TGTGCCAGCACCTTAAGGTACGGGGAAGCTTTCTTT. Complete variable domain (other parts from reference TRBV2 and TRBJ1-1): EPEVTQTPSHQVTQMGQEVILRCVPISNHLYFYWYRQILGQKVEFLVSFYNNEISEKSEIFDDQFSVERPDGSNFTLKIRSTKLEDSAMYFCASTLRYGEAFFGQGTRLTVV.